Presented here are 30 T cell receptor beta chains from one specimen sequenced in a study of breast tumors, draining lymph nodes, adjacent tissues. Samples came from axillary lymph nodes draining the breast cancer. In TCRdb, the multiplex PCR reads were re-called with MiXCR into one record per CDR3 protein. The table shows under 250,000 distinct CDR3 sequences, with about 30% occurring only once. Source material: axillary lymph node tissue. The receptors originated from a female donor with breast cancer. Some clones in this sample may be carry-over from other donors' samples.

This clonotype was recorded a few times. The J gene is TRBJ1-1, the V gene TRBV20-1; 10 bases map to TRBD1. Germline CDR1 is DFQATT and CDR2 is SNEGSKA (reference sequence). Germline trimming cut 6 bases from V and 1 base from J; bases unmatched to any gene: 8. CDR3 length: 15 residues. The CDR3: CSAPGQGTQNTEAFF. In nucleotides, the CDR3 is TGCAGTGCGCCGGGACAGGGGACTCAGAACACTGAAGCTTTCTTT.

CDR3 sequence: CASSLVEGANVLTF. CDR3 DNA: TGTGCCAGCAGCTTGGTAGAGGGGGCCAACGTCCTGACTTTC. V gene TRBV5-6 combines with J gene TRBJ2-6, with D hard to call. V lost 0 bases, J lost 4 bases, and 5 bases lay in between. The CDR3 runs to 14 residues. Germline-derived CDR1 and CDR2 are SGHDT and YYEEEE.

This clonotype was seen repeatedly, ten times or more. This chain connects TRBV19 to TRBJ2-5; D is undetermined. The CDR3 contains 13 residues. V lost 1 base and J lost 2, with 5 bases in between. Germline lookup yields CDR1 LNHDA and CDR2 SQIVND (reference sequence). CDR3 protein: CASSIAVQETQYF. CDR3 bases: TGTGCCAGTAGTATAGCAGTTCAAGAGACCCAGTACTTC.

This clonotype was recorded at least ten times. The chain is built from TRBV12-3 or TRBV12-4 and TRBJ1-5; 7 bases map to TRBD1. V lost 3 bases, J lost 0 bases, and 11 bases stayed unmatched. CDR3 length: 18 amino acids. CDR3 DNA sequence: TGTGCCAGCAGTTTGTACAGGGGCACCCCGTATAGCAATCAGCCCCAGCATTTT. Protein sequence: CASSLYRGTPYSNQPQHF.

As regards this clonotype: A much larger clone differs from this one at a single base, so this may be a read error. This chain joins TRBV19 and TRBJ2-1; D possibly corresponds to TRBD1 (6 bases). Per germline, CDR1 LNHDA and CDR2 SQIVND (reference sequence). The CDR3 totals 19 residues. The CDR3, as DNA: TGTGCCAGTAGTATAGTGGGGGCAGGGTGGCTACAATCCTACAATGCGCAGTTCTTC. This translates into CASSIVGAGWLQSYNAQFF.

This clonotype was detected many times. V usage is TRBV5-8 and J usage is TRBJ2-7; TRBD2 matches 7 bases. Trimming removed 2 bases from V and 3 bases from J; junction bases left unmatched: 5. This CDR3 region has 14 residues. From germline, CDR1 is SGHTS and CDR2 YDEGEE. The CDR3 DNA follows: TGTGCCAGCAGCTTTGCGGGGGTGCGCTACGAGCAGTACTTC. It yields the protein CASSFAGVRYEQYF.

The V gene is TRBV2, the J gene TRBJ2-5; D possibly corresponds to TRBD2 (7 bases). Germline values: CDR1 SNHLY, CDR2 FYNNEI. There are 16 residues in the CDR3. The V end was cut by 8 bases, the J end by 5 bases, with 24 bases between. Here the CDR3 DNA reads TGTGCCAGCGGGCGGGGGCGGGGGAGGGTGAGTGAGACCCAGTACTTC. As protein: CASGRGRGRVSETQYF.

This clonotype was seen repeatedly, ten times or more. This chain joins TRBV19 and TRBJ2-5; D not certain. This CDR3 comprises 15 residues. Germline assignment: CDR1 LNHDA and CDR2 SQIVND (reference sequence). Trimming removed 3 bases from V and 3 bases from J, with 14 bases in between. The CDR3 DNA sequence: TGTGCCAGTAGTATTCTCGGCGATTGGGAAGAGACCCAGTACTTC. Residues: CASSILGDWEETQYF.

This clonotype was seen repeatedly, ten times or more. This chain connects TRBV6-1 to TRBJ1-2; the D gene is possibly TRBD1 (5 bases). Germline CDR1 reads MNHNS; CDR2 reads SASEGT. V was pared by 0 bases and J by 7 bases, with 9 bases between. The CDR3 has 13 amino acids. CDR3 in DNA: TGTGCCAGCAGTGAAGCGGGGGTGAGTGGCTACACCTTC. Translating gives CASSEAGVSGYTF.

This clonotype showed up many times. This chain links TRBV9 with TRBJ2-1, with a weak D call TRBD2 (5 bases). Trimming took off 0 bases at V and 3 bases at J, with 10 bases between the two ends. Germline CDR1 and CDR2: SGDLS and YYNGEE. The CDR3 contains 15 residues. The CDR3 nucleotides read TGTGCCAGCAGCGTAGAGTCTAGCAGCTACAATGAGCAGTTCTTC. This codes for CASSVESSSYNEQFF. Full variable domain (missing parts from reference TRBV9 and TRBJ2-1): DSGVTQTPKHLITATGQRVTLRCSPRSGDLSVYWYQQSLDQGLQFLIQYYNGEERAKGNILERFSAQQFPDLHSELNLSSLELGDSALYFCASSVESSSYNEQFFGPGTRLTVL.

This clonotype was picked up many times. The chain combines TRBV11-2 with TRBJ1-2, with 10 nucleotides matching TRBD1. J was trimmed by 2 bases and V by 5 bases; bases with no gene match: 8. The CDR3 runs to 16 residues. Per germline, CDR1 SGHAT and CDR2 FQNNGV. The CDR3 DNA reads TGTGCCAGCAGCCTCGGGACAGGGGCGTCAAACTATGGCTACACCTTC. Its translation is CASSLGTGASNYGYTF.

This chain joins TRBV4-2 and TRBJ2-5, with D tentatively TRBD2 (5 bases). CDR1 and CDR2 from the germline V gene are LGHNA and YNFKEQ. This CDR3 is built from 16 residues. V lost 0 bases and J 7 bases, leaving 18 bases between the germline ends. In DNA form, the CDR3 reads TGTGCCAGCAGCCAAGATACCGGAAATAAAGGAGGGACCCAGTACTTC. It encodes CASSQDTGNKGGTQYF.

J is TRBJ2-4 and V is TRBV13; D may be TRBD1 (6 bases). Trimming stripped 5 bases from V and 5 bases from J, with 28 bases between. This CDR3 spans 19 amino acids. Germline V lookup: CDR1 PRHDT, CDR2 FYEKMQ (reference sequence). The CDR3 here is CASSTRQATEMDAQNIQYF. As DNA, the CDR3 is TGTGCCAGCAGCACCCGACAGGCAACGGAGATGGATGCCCAAAACATTCAGTACTTC. Full variable domain (missing parts from reference TRBV13 and TRBJ2-4): AAGVIQSPRHLIKEKRETATLKCYPIPRHDTVYWYQQGPGQDPQFLISFYEKMQSDKGSIPDRFSAQQFSDYHSELNMSSLELGDSALYFCASSTRQATEMDAQNIQYFGAGTRLSVL.

On this clonotype: One base away lies a much larger clone, so this may be a sequencing read error. This chain links TRBV3-1 with TRBJ2-1; 11 bases line up with TRBD2. Losses at the gene ends were 3 bases for V and 9 bases for J; bases not matched to a gene: 7. The CDR3 length is 15 residues. Germline lookup yields CDR1 LGHDT and CDR2 YNNKEL (reference sequence). Written as DNA, the CDR3 is TGTGCCAGCAGCCATCCCACTAGCGGGAGCAGTGAGCAGTTCTTC. This gives the protein CASSHPTSGSSEQFF.

The V and J genes are TRBV29-1 and TRBJ2-7; 8 bases agree with TRBD2. Germline V gene lookup returns CDR1 SQVTM and CDR2 ANQGSEA. The junction had 10 bases not matched to a gene; V was cut back by 5 bases and J by 4 bases. The CDR3 has 14 residues. The CDR3 nucleotides read TGCAGCGTTCCTACCAGCGGGAGTCGATACGAGCAGTACTTC. This encodes CSVPTSGSRYEQYF.

This clonotype has a count of ten or more. V usage is TRBV25-1 and J usage is TRBJ2-3; no definite D call. The CDR3 has 14 residues. V lost 4 bases to trimming and J lost 2 bases, with 10 bases between them. Germline V lookup: CDR1 MGHDK, CDR2 SYGVNS. CDR3 sequence: CASSGHRATDTQYF. The CDR3 region has the DNA TGTGCCAGCAGTGGACACCGGGCCACAGATACGCAGTATTTT. The entire variable domain, with the rest obtained from reference TRBV25-1 and TRBJ2-3, is as follows: EADIYQTPRYLVIGTGKKITLECSQTMGHDKMYWYQQDPGMELHLIHYSYGVNSTEKGDLSSESTVSRIRTEHFPLTLESARPSHTSQYLCASSGHRATDTQYFGPGTRLTVL.

The rearrangement joins TRBV9 to TRBJ2-3; 10 positions agree with TRBD2. The V and J ends lost 0 bases and 3 bases, in that order; junction bases with no gene match: 7. Germline V lookup: CDR1 SGDLS, CDR2 YYNGEE. CDR3 size: 17 residues. DNA for the CDR3: TGTGCCAGCAGCGTAGGGGTCATAGCGGGAGGAACAGATACGCAGTATTTT. It encodes CASSVGVIAGGTDTQYF.

This clonotype was counted many times. The chain is built from TRBV9 and TRBJ2-1; 9 nucleotides align to TRBD2. The CDR3 runs to 15 residues. Germline V gene sequence: CDR1 SGDLS, CDR2 YYNGEE. Germline trimming cut 0 bases from V and 7 bases from J; bases unmatched to any gene: 5. The CDR3 region has the DNA TGTGCCAGCAGCGTAGGGGGGGGACTAGCTAATGAGCAGTTCTTC. Its translation is CASSVGGGLANEQFF.

There are many counts of this clonotype. The chain uses TRBV6-1 and TRBJ2-1; the match to TRBD2 covers 10 bases. The V gene's germline CDR1 is MNHNS and CDR2 SASEGT. Trimming removed 2 bases from V and 0 bases from J; junction bases left unmatched: 7. The CDR3 runs to 18 residues. The CDR3 DNA follows: TGTGCCAGCAGTGAACGCAGCGGGAGGGCCAGCTCCTACAATGAGCAGTTCTTC. This codes for CASSERSGRASSYNEQFF.

The rearrangement uses TRBV6-5 and TRBJ1-2; D unresolved. Looked up from germline, CDR1 is MNHEY and CDR2 is SVGAGI. The CDR3 contains 12 residues. The ends were cut back, 8 bases at V and 8 bases at J, with 15 bases in the middle. CDR3 sequence reads: CASAPQIPGYTF. In DNA, the CDR3 is TGTGCCAGCGCGCCTCAGATCCCCGGCTACACCTTC.

The table lists this clonotype with many counts. The CDR3 DNA follows: TGTGCCAGCAGCTTAGCGCGGACCCACTCTGGAAACACCATATATTTT. This translates into CASSLARTHSGNTIYF. The rearrangement joins TRBV7-2 to TRBJ1-3; D not certain. The CDR3 is 16 amino acids. The ends were cut back, 0 bases at V and 0 bases at J, with 9 bases in the middle. CDR1 is SGHTA, CDR2 FQGNSA, per germline.

Remarks on this clonotype: Mismatch with germline at one junction end may stem from a read error. The chain combines TRBV12-5 with TRBJ2-7; 8 positions match TRBD1. The CDR3 is 14 residues long. In germline, CDR1 is LGHNT, CDR2 FRNRAP. The CDR3 DNA is TGTGCTAGTGGTTTGGACCAGGGGGCCTACGAGCAGTGCTTC. Its translation is CASGLDQGAYEQCF. Drawing the rest from reference TRBV12-5 and TRBJ2-7, the complete variable domain is DARVTQTPRHKVTEMGQEVTMRCQPILGHNTVFWYRQTMMQGLELLAYFRNRAPLDDSGMPKDRFSAEMPDATLATLKIQPSEPRDSAVYFCASGLDQGAYEQCFGPGTRLTVT.

This clonotype was found many times. The chain has TRBV24-1 and TRBJ1-6; D ambiguous. In germline, CDR1 is KGHDR, CDR2 SFDVKD. V was shortened by 8 bases and J by 0 bases, with 10 bases between the two germline ends. The CDR3 has 15 residues. The CDR3 DNA follows: TGTGCCACCAACGGGGATAGCTCCTATAATTCACCCCTCCACTTT. Protein: CATNGDSSYNSPLHF.

Only a few counts were recorded for this clonotype. A much more abundant neighbour one base away suggests this may be a read error. The rearrangement uses TRBV30 and TRBJ1-2; D is perhaps TRBD1 (5 bases). Germline V CDR1 and CDR2: GTSNPN, SVGIG (reference sequence). The CDR3 is 12 residues long. In DNA, the CDR3 is TGTGCCTGGAGCCAGGGTCGCTATGGCTACGCCTTC. Translation gives CAWSQGRYGYAF. Full variable domain (remainder filled in from reference TRBV30 and TRBJ1-2): SQTIHQWPATLVQPVGSPLSLECTVEGTSNPNLYWYRQAAGRGLQLLFYSVGIGQISSEVPQNLSASRPQDRQFILSSKKLLLSDSGFYLCAWSQGRYGYAFGSGTRLTVV.

The V and J genes are TRBV29-1 and TRBJ2-3, with 8 bases that match TRBD2. V lost 6 bases to trimming and J lost 0 bases; unmatched junction nucleotides: 8. Germline values: CDR1 SQVTM, CDR2 ANQGSEA. The CDR3 length is 15 residues. The CDR3 is CSVLWSSGSTDTQYF. The CDR3 nucleotides read TGCAGCGTCCTATGGTCTAGCGGGAGCACAGATACGCAGTATTTT.

This clonotype occurred many times. Since a much larger clone is just one base distant, this may be a read error. This chain links TRBV7-9 with TRBJ2-5, with a tentative D call TRBD1 (6 bases). CDR3 length: 15 amino acids. CDR1 and CDR2 (germline): SEHNR, FQNEAQ (reference sequence). CDR3 in DNA: TGTGCCAGCAGCGCTTCGGGACACATTCGAGAGACCCAGCACTTC. It is translated as CASSASGHIRETQHF.

Concerning this clonotype itself: This clone may be a read error of a much larger clone one base away. The chain recombines TRBV20-1 with TRBJ1-5, with D tentatively TRBD1 (6 bases). The CDR3 spans 15 residues. Trimming pared 4 bases from V and 6 bases from J, leaving 19 bases between. Germline V gives CDR1 DFQATT, CDR2 SNEGSKA (reference sequence). The CDR3: CSAISVTGYTQPQHF. For the CDR3, the DNA is TGCAGTGCTATCTCAGTGACAGGATACACTCAGCCCCAGCATTTT.

J is TRBJ1-3 and V is TRBV20-1; D may be TRBD1 (6 bases). The V and J ends lost 2 bases and 6 bases respectively, with 8 bases between them. From germline, CDR1 is DFQATT and CDR2 SNEGSKA (reference sequence). CDR3 length: 12 amino acids. The CDR3 bases are TGCAGTGCTAGAAGGGGGGAAAACACCATATATTTT. Residues: CSARRGENTIYF.

A remark on this clonotype: This CDR3 fails to terminate in the conserved phenylalanine or tryptophan, so it likely reflects a read error. The DNA is left out, because the CDR3 cannot be placed on it with certainty; the CDR3 is given as TCRdb lists it. The V gene is TRBV19, the J gene TRBJ1-6; the D call in the table, TRBD1, was not verified against the DNA. The CDR3 is 16 amino acids long, termini counted. Looked up from germline, CDR1 is LNHDA and CDR2 is SQIVND (reference sequence). The chain's CDR3 is CASSIQQGAQGSPPHS.

V is TRBV6-4 and J is TRBJ2-5; 13 nucleotides align to TRBD2. V was pared by 3 bases and J by 5 bases, with 0 bases of the junction left unmatched. The CDR3 runs to 14 residues. Germline-derived CDR1 and CDR2 are MRHNA and SNTAGT. CDR3 nucleotide sequence: TGTGCCAGCAGTGAGACTAGCGGGAGGGAGACCCAGTACTTC. Translating it yields CASSETSGRETQYF.